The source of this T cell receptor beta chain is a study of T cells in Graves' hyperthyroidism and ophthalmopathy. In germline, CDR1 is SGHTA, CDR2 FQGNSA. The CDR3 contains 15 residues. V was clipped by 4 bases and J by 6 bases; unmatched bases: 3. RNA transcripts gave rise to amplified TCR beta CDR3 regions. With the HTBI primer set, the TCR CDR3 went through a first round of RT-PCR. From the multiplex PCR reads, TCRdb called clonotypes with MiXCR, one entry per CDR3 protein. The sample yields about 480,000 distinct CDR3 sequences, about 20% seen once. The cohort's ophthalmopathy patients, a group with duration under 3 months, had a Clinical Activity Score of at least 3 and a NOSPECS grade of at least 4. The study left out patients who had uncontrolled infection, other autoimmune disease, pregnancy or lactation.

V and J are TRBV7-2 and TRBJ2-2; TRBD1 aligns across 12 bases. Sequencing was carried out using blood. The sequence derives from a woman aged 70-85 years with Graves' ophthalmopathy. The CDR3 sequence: CASSSGQGAAGELFF. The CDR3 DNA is TGTGCCAGCAGCTCGGGACAGGGGGCCGCCGGGGAGCTGTTTTTT.